This T cell receptor beta chain was retrieved from a study of blood T cell repertoires in COVID-19. Here immunoSEQ multiplex PCR was the method, and the copy in TCRdb shows in-frame clones only, minus some. The sample includes about 80,000 clones, approximately 88% of them seen just once. The length of the CDR3 is 14 residues. V was pared by 3 bases and J by 5 bases, with 13 bases between. Germline CDR1 LNHNV, CDR2 YYDKDF (reference sequence). The specimen was peripheral blood. This TCR came from a woman older than 75 with acute or convalescent COVID-19. V usage is TRBV15 and J usage is TRBJ2-5, with D perhaps TRBD1 (6 bases). In DNA, the CDR3 is TGTGCCACCAGCAGTCCTCAGAGGGGGGAGACCCAGTACTTC. It encodes CATSSPQRGETQYF. Combining the CDR3 with reference TRBV15 and TRBJ2-5 gives the whole variable domain DAMVIQNPRYQVTQFGKPVTLSCSQTLNHNVMYWYQQKSSQAPKLLFHYYDKDFNNEADTPDNFQSRRPNTSFCFLDIRSPGLGDTAMYLCATSSPQRGETQYFGPGTRLLVL.